The sequence of this TCR beta chain was determined in a study of T-cell reconstitution after alpha-beta-depleted transplantation in children. The CDR3 is made up of 15 amino acids. The germline V gene encodes CDR1 SGHDT and CDR2 YYEEEE. Trimming stripped 0 bases from V and 5 bases from J, with 11 bases between. A TCRbeta library incorporating unique molecular identifiers was prepared. TCRdb fed the PCR reads into MiXCR, producing one record per CDR3 protein. The data contain 130,000 to 150,000 distinct CDR3 sequences, 7.5% to 9% of them singletons. This clonotype came up once. The rearrangement joins TRBV5-6 to TRBJ1-4; possible D gene TRBD1, 5 bases. This receptor was obtained from a female patient between 2 and 15 years old who had a stem cell transplant for congenital amegakaryocytic thrombocytopenia, so the T cells may come from the graft donor. Sequencing used PBMCs, mostly from graft donor cells, obtained 180 days after TCRalphabeta/CD19-depleted stem cell transplant. CDR3 protein: CASSLAGGPNEKLFF. In DNA, the CDR3 is TGTGCCAGCAGCTTGGCCGGGGGACCAAATGAAAAACTGTTTTTT. The full variable domain, with the rest looked up from reference TRBV5-6 and TRBJ1-4, is DAGVTQSPTHLIKTRGQQVTLRCSPKSGHDTVSWYQQALGQGPQFIFQYYEEEERQRGNFPDRFSGHQFPNYSSELNVNALLLGDSALYLCASSLAGGPNEKLFFGSGTQLSVL.